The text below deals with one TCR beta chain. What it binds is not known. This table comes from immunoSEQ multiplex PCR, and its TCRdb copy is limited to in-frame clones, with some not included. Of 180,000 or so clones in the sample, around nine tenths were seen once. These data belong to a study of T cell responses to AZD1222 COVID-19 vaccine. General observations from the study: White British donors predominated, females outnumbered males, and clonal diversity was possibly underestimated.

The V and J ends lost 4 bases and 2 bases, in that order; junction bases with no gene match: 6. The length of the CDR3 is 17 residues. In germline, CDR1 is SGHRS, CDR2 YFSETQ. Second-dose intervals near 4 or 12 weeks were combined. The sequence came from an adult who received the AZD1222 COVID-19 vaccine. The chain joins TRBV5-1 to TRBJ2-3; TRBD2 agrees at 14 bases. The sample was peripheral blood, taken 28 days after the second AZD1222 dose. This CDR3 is CASSVGLAGGDTDTQYF. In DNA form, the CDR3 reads TGCGCCAGCAGCGTAGGACTAGCGGGGGGAGACACAGATACGCAGTATTTT.